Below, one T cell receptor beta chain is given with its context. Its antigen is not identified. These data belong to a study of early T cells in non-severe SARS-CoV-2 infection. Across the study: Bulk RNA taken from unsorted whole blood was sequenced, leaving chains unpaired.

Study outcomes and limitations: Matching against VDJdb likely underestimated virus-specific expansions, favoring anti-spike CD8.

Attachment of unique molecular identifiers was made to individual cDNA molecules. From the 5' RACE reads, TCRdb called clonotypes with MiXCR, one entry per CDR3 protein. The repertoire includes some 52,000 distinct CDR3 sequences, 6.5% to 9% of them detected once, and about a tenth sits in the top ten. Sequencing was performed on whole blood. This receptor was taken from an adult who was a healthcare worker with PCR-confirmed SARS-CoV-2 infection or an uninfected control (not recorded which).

The chain's CDR3 is CASSKDGGRYEQYF. The CDR3 region has the DNA TGTGCCAGCAGCAAGGACGGGGGGCGATACGAGCAGTACTTC. The chain recombines TRBV6-5 with TRBJ2-7, with D perhaps TRBD2 (7 bases). The ends were cut back, 6 bases at V and 4 bases at J, with 16 bases in the middle. The CDR3 runs 14 residues. The germline gives CDR1 MNHEY, CDR2 SVGAGI.